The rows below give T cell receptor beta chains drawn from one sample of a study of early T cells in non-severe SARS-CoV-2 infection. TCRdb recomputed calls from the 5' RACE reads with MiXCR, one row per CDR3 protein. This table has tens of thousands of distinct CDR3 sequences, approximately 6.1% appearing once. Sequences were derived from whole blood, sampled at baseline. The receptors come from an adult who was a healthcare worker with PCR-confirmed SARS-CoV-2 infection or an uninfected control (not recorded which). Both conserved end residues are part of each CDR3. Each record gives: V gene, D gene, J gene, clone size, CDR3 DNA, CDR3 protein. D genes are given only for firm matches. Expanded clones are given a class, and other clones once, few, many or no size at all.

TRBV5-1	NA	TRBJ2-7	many	TGCGCCAGCAGCCCCGGGGTTCCCTACGAGCAGTACTTC	CASSPGVPYEQYF
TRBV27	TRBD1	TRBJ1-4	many	TGTGCCAGCAGTTATGAGGGGACAGGGAGAGAAAAACTGTTTTTT	CASSYEGTGREKLFF
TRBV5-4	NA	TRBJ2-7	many	TGTGCCAGCAGCTTGGAGGACACCTCCTACGAGCAGTACTTC	CASSLEDTSYEQYF
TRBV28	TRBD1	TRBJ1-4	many	TGTGCCAGCAGTACGATTACAGGGGGCTTAGCTAATGAAAAACTGTTTTTT	CASSTITGGLANEKLFF
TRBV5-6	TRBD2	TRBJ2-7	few	TGTGCCAGCAGCCTATCAAGACTAGCCATCGAGCAGTACTTC	CASSLSRLAIEQYF
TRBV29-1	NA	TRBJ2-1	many	TGCAGCGCCTCACCCCAAGCGGGCAGCTCCTACAATGAGCAGTTCTTC	CSASPQAGSSYNEQFF
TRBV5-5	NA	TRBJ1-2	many	TGTGCCAGCAGCTTGAAGGAGGAGGTCTATGGCTACACCTTC	CASSLKEEVYGYTF
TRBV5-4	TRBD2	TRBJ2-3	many	TGTGCCAGCAGCAGGGGACTAGCGGATACAGATACGCAGTATTTT	CASSRGLADTDTQYF
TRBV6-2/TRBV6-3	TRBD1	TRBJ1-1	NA	TGTGCCAGCAACGCCCGAGACAGGGAAAATGAAGCTTTCTTT	CASNARDRENEAFF
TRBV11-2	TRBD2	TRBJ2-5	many	TGTGCCAGCAGCCAAAGAGCGGGAGGGTGGGTGACTGAGACCCAGTACTTC	CASSQRAGGWVTETQYF
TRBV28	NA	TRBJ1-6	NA	TGTGCCAGCAGTTTCCTGAGGAGCTGGGGGAATTCACCCCTCCACTTT	CASSFLRSWGNSPLHF
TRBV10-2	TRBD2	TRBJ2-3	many	TGCGCCAGCAGTGAGCTAGCGGGAGTGGGTACGCAGTATTTT	CASSELAGVGTQYF
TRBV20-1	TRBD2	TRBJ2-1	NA	TGCAGTGCTAGAGGACTAGCGGGACCCGGGCCGTCGGGTCCCTACAATGAGCAGTTCTTC	CSARGLAGPGPSGPYNEQFF
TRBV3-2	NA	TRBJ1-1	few	TGTGCCAGCAGGCGTGATCCGGGACAGCCGAACACTGAAGCTTTCTTT	CASRRDPGQPNTEAFF
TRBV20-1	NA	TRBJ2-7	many	TGCAGTGGCCTGGGGGGAGGAGCGGCTTACGAGCAGTACTTC	CSGLGGGAAYEQYF